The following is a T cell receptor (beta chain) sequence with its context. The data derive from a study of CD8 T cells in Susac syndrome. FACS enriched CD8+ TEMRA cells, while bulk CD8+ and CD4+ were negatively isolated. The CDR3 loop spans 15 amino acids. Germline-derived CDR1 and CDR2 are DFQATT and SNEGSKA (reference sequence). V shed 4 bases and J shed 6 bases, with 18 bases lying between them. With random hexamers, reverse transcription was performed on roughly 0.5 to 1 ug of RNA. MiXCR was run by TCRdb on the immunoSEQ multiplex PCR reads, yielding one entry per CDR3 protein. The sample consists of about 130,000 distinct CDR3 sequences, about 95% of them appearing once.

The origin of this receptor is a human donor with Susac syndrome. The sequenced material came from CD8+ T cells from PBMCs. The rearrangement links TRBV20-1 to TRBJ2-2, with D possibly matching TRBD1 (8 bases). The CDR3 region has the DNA TGCAGTGCTATAGACAGGGGAGGGGAGTCCGGGGAGCTGTTTTTT. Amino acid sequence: CSAIDRGGESGELFF.